The clone carrying this T cell receptor beta chain appeared a few times. The CDR3 is made up of 14 amino acids. Per germline, CDR1 MDHEN and CDR2 SYDVKM. Unmatched junction bases numbered 9, after V lost 6 bases and J lost 10 bases. This sample is drawn from a study of blood T cells in healthy people across ages. The use of a sample-barcoded 5' primer and a J-beta primer mix characterized a second PCR of roughly 7 to 11 cycles. The authors tagged each cDNA molecule using a template-switch adaptor with 12 random nucleotides. TCRdb passed the 5' RACE reads through MiXCR, listing each CDR3 protein once. In the table there are some 940,000 distinct CDR3 sequences, almost 30% of which are singletons. These sequences were also reported in another study, on T cells of mothers and their children. That source notes: Study donors consisted of a few healthy Caucasian mothers and their six children. The entire RNA extract went into cDNA synthesis at approximately 1.5 ug per 15 ul.

This TCR came from a woman between 35 and 50 years old in good health. The specimen was blood. The rearrangement uses TRBV28 and TRBJ1-6; 7 positions match TRBD1. DNA for the CDR3: TGTGCCAGCAGCCCCGACAGGGTTTTATCACCCCTCCACTTT. Residues: CASSPDRVLSPLHF.